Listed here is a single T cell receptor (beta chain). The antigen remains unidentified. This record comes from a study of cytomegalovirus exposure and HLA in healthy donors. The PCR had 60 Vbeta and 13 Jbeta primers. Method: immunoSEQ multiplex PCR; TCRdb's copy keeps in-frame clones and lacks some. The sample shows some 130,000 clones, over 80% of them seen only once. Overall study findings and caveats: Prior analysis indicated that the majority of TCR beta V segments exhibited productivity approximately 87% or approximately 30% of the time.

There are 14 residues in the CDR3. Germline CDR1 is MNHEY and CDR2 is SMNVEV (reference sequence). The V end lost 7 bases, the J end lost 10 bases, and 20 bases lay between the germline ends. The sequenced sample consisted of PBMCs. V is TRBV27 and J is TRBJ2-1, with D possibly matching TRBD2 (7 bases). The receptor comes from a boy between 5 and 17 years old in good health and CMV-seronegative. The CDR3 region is CASTSGLRGGEQFF. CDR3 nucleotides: TGTGCCAGCACGTCGGGTCTAAGGGGGGGGGAGCAGTTCTTC.